A single sample gave rise to the 29 T cell receptor beta chains below, sequenced in a study of cytomegalovirus exposure and HLA in healthy donors. PCR was performed using 60 Vbeta and 13 Jbeta primers. The repertoire was sequenced with immunoSEQ multiplex PCR; TCRdb's copy has only in-frame clones and lacks some. This table has approximately 200,000 clones, under 90% appearing once. The sample comprised PBMCs. Receptors were obtained from a boy aged 2 to 10 in good health and CMV-seronegative.

The chain carries TRBV6-1 and TRBJ2-3; tentatively, D is TRBD2 (5 bases). This CDR3 has 13 residues. Trimming left V 8 bases short and J 7 bases short, with 16 bases between. The germline gives CDR1 MNHNS, CDR2 SASEGT. Here the CDR3 DNA reads TGTGCCAGCGCGGACTCTGAGTGGAATACGCAGTATTTT. It is translated as CASADSEWNTQYF.

The chain carries TRBV7-9 and TRBJ2-1; 9 bases align to TRBD2. Trimming removed 6 bases from V and 5 bases from J; junction bases left unmatched: 8. Germline V gene lookup returns CDR1 SEHNR and CDR2 FQNEAQ (reference sequence). The CDR3 extends over 15 amino acids. CDR3 bases: TGTGCCAGCAGGCCTCTAGCGGGATCTCACAATGAGCAGTTCTTC. This encodes CASRPLAGSHNEQFF.

This chain links TRBV14 with TRBJ2-1, with TRBD2 matching 8 bases. The germline gives CDR1 SGHDN, CDR2 FVKESK. CDR3 length: 14 residues. The J segment lost 8 bases and the V segment lost 1 base, leaving 4 bases of the junction unmatched. CDR3 sequence reads: CASSQVRGGDEQFF. As DNA, the CDR3 is TGTGCCAGCAGCCAAGTTCGGGGGGGCGATGAGCAGTTCTTC.

The V gene is TRBV6-4, the J gene TRBJ1-4; TRBD1 matches 9 bases. CDR3 length equals 14 residues. Unmatched junction bases numbered 10, after V lost 9 bases and J lost 8 bases. Germline lookup yields CDR1 MRHNA and CDR2 SNTAGT. The CDR3 spells CARCRGQGEEKLFF. The CDR3 nucleotides are TGTGCCAGATGCCGGGGACAGGGAGAGGAAAAACTGTTTTTT.

The chain employs TRBV19 and TRBJ2-1; perhaps TRBD1 as D (6 bases). The CDR3 consists of 14 residues. Germline CDR1 is LNHDA and CDR2 is SQIVND (reference sequence). Deletions cut 3 bases from V and 5 bases from J, with 11 bases between. CDR3 nucleotide sequence: TGTGCCAGTAGTATTGGGGGCCTCAACAATGAGCAGTTCTTC. Protein product: CASSIGGLNNEQFF.

The V gene is TRBV7-2, the J gene TRBJ1-4; TRBD1 is a possible D gene (6 bases). Germline V gene lookup returns CDR1 SGHTA and CDR2 FQGNSA. The CDR3 extends over 15 amino acids. Trimming took off 2 bases at V and 8 bases at J, with 15 bases between the two ends. The CDR3 coding sequence is TGTGCCAGCAGCTTATCACAGGGTGTAGGGGAAAAACTGTTTTTT. It is translated as CASSLSQGVGEKLFF.

The chain joins TRBV4-2 to TRBJ1-3, with D unclear. Germline CDR1 reads LGHNA; CDR2 reads YNFKEQ. V was pared by 3 bases and J by 0 bases, with 12 bases between. The CDR3 contains 16 residues. For the CDR3, the DNA is TGTGCCAGCAGCCAGGTACCTTTAGCCTCTGGAAACACCATATATTTT. It specifies CASSQVPLASGNTIYF.

The chain combines TRBV7-8 with TRBJ1-2, with 7 bases aligning to TRBD1. Losses at the gene ends were 5 bases for V and 0 bases for J; bases not matched to a gene: 6. CDR1 and CDR2 from the germline V gene are SGHVS and FQNEAQ. The CDR3 sequence is 15 residues long. The CDR3 loop reads CASSPDGTANYGYTF. The CDR3 coding sequence is TGTGCCAGCAGCCCTGACGGGACAGCTAACTATGGCTACACCTTC.

The CDR3 reads CAISESGAYNEQFF. CDR3 in DNA: TGTGCCATCAGTGAGAGCGGGGCCTACAATGAGCAGTTCTTC. The V and J genes are TRBV10-3 and TRBJ2-1; 7 nucleotides align to TRBD2. Germline CDR1 is ENHRY and CDR2 is SYGVKD. J was trimmed by 2 bases and V by 2 bases; bases with no gene match: 0. The CDR3 sequence is 14 residues long.

The chain employs TRBV19 and TRBJ2-1, with 8 bases matching TRBD1. Trimming cost V 6 bases and J 12 bases; bases outside gene matches: 4. The V gene's germline CDR1 is LNHDA and CDR2 SQIVND (reference sequence). The CDR3 is 11 residues long. This CDR3 is CASRDREGQFF. In nucleotides, the CDR3 is TGTGCCAGTAGGGACAGGGAAGGGCAGTTCTTC.

In this sample, this clone turned up a few times. V and J are TRBV23-1 and TRBJ2-5, with a possible D match to TRBD1 (7 bases). TRBV23-1 counts as an open reading frame of uncertain function. The length of the CDR3 is 20 residues. Deletions cut 0 bases from V and 0 bases from J, with 23 bases between. The CDR3, as DNA: TGCGCCAGCAGTCAATCGAGGGACAGCTGGGTCGGAGGGAACCAAGAGACCCAGTACTTC. This translates into CASSQSRDSWVGGNQETQYF.

This chain connects TRBV6-1 to TRBJ2-3; TRBD2 agrees at 8 bases. CDR3 length: 13 amino acids. Germline V CDR1 and CDR2: MNHNS, SASEGT. J was trimmed by 1 base and V by 8 bases; bases with no gene match: 2. The CDR3 reads CASYGGGTDTQYF. In DNA, the CDR3 is TGTGCCAGCTACGGGGGGGGCACAGATACGCAGTATTTT.

The V and J genes are TRBV4-3 and TRBJ2-7; 7 bases fit TRBD2. V lost 4 bases and J lost 5; bases outside the gene matches: 11. Germline V gene lookup returns CDR1 LGHNA and CDR2 YSLEER. This CDR3 has 15 amino acids. The CDR3 sequence: CASSLTPGRDDEQYF. CDR3 in DNA: TGCGCCAGCAGCCTCACCCCAGGGAGGGACGACGAGCAGTACTTC.

The V and J genes are TRBV19 and TRBJ2-5; maybe TRBD2 (6 bases). Germline assignment: CDR1 LNHDA and CDR2 SQIVND (reference sequence). This CDR3 comprises 17 residues. Trimming cost V 3 bases and J 4 bases, with 21 bases left between them. In DNA form, the CDR3 reads TGTGCCAGTAGTATCCGGTCCGGTCCTAGCGTCTCAGAGACCCAGTACTTC. Residues: CASSIRSGPSVSETQYF.

The genes are TRBV7-9 and TRBJ2-7; TRBD2 agrees at 11 bases. Germline values: CDR1 SEHNR, CDR2 FQNEAQ (reference sequence). This CDR3 comprises 16 residues. Trimming removed 1 base from V and 5 bases from J; junction bases left unmatched: 7. The CDR3 bases are TGTGCCAGCAGCTTAGTGGTAGCGGGGGGGCCCAACGAGCAGTACTTC. Protein sequence: CASSLVVAGGPNEQYF. The full variable domain, its missing parts supplied by reference TRBV7-9 and TRBJ2-7, is DTGVSQNPRHKITKRGQNVTFRCDPISEHNRLYWYRQTLGQGPEFLTYFQNEAQLEKSRLLSDRFSAERPKGSFSTLEIQRTEQGDSAMYLCASSLVVAGGPNEQYFGPGTRLTVT.

The sample holds one count of this clone. The V and J genes are TRBV19 and TRBJ2-7, with a possible D match to TRBD1 (6 bases). The CDR3 covers 15 residues. Germline V gene lookup returns CDR1 LNHDA and CDR2 SQIVND (reference sequence). The V end lost 9 bases, the J end lost 1 base, and 19 bases lay between the germline ends. The CDR3 region is CASNPTGWGSYEQYF. CDR3 DNA sequence: TGTGCCAGCAATCCCACAGGGTGGGGTTCCTACGAGCAGTACTTC.

The V gene is TRBV9, the J gene TRBJ1-3; 10 nucleotides agree with TRBD1. The V gene end was trimmed by 4 bases and the J gene end by 3 bases; junction bases not matched to a gene: 7. CDR3 length: 16 residues. Germline CDR1 and CDR2: SGDLS and YYNGEE. The CDR3 loop reads CASSPGTGALGNTIYF. The CDR3 DNA reads as TGTGCCAGCAGCCCCGGGACAGGGGCGCTTGGAAACACCATATATTTT.

The gene calls are TRBV6-6 and TRBJ1-1; TRBD1 matches 7 bases. The CDR3 runs to 13 residues. J lost 7 bases, V lost 3 bases, and 5 bases had no gene match. Germline V lookup: CDR1 MNHNY, CDR2 SVGAGI (reference sequence). The CDR3 loop reads CASSYGDSLEAFF. DNA of the CDR3: TGTGCCAGCAGTTATGGGGACAGCCTTGAAGCTTTCTTT.

The sample holds one count of this clone. The chain has TRBV6-5 and TRBJ2-3, with D unresolved. From germline, CDR1 is MNHEY and CDR2 SVGAGI. The CDR3 is made up of 13 amino acids. V lost 2 bases, J lost 10 bases, and 13 bases lay in between. CDR3 residues: CASSYQWPHPQYF. The CDR3 coding sequence is TGTGCCAGCAGTTACCAATGGCCCCACCCGCAGTATTTT.

The chain uses TRBV6-5 and TRBJ1-2; D is undetermined. The CDR3 consists of 12 residues. The V gene lost 3 bases and the J gene lost 5 bases, with 7 bases spanning the gap. Germline V CDR1 and CDR2: MNHEY, SVGAGI. CDR3 residues: CASSYLFYGYTF. In DNA form, the CDR3 reads TGTGCCAGCAGTTATCTGTTTTATGGCTACACCTTC.

This clone was recorded a few times. The J gene is TRBJ2-3, the V gene TRBV7-3; D call uncertain. The V end lost 0 bases, the J end lost 10 bases, and 11 bases lay between the germline ends. Germline V lookup: CDR1 SGHTA, CDR2 FQGTGA. This CDR3 region has 13 residues. CDR3 DNA: TGTGCCAGCAGCTTAACGCCCACATTGCCGCAGTATTTT. Its translation: CASSLTPTLPQYF.

The chain couples TRBV5-6 to TRBJ2-1; TRBD2 might be the D (6 bases). The CDR3 runs 13 residues. Trimming removed 0 bases at V and 7 bases at J, with 8 bases between. The germline V gene encodes CDR1 SGHDT and CDR2 YYEEEE. The chain's CDR3 is CASSLAGVNEQFF. The CDR3 bases are TGTGCCAGCAGCTTGGCGGGGGTTAATGAGCAGTTCTTC.

The chain couples TRBV2 to TRBJ1-1, with no clear D. V was clipped by 3 bases and J by 4 bases, with 6 bases between them. CDR3 length: 12 amino acids. CDR1 is SNHLY, CDR2 FYNNEI, per germline. The CDR3 DNA reads TGTGCCAGCAGTGACGAGGGCACTGAAGCTTTCTTT. Translation gives CASSDEGTEAFF.

The chain carries TRBV7-9 and TRBJ2-7, with TRBD1 identical over 7 bases. V gave up 5 bases and J gave up 3 bases; unmatched junction bases: 7. This CDR3 comprises 14 residues. The V gene's germline CDR1 is SEHNR and CDR2 FQNEAQ (reference sequence). The CDR3 DNA reads TGTGCCAGCAGCCGCTCGGGACAGAACTACGAGCAGTACTTC. Residues: CASSRSGQNYEQYF.

The chain has TRBV11-1 and TRBJ2-3; D is ambiguous. Germline assignment: CDR1 SGHAT and CDR2 FQDESV (reference sequence). CDR3 length: 11 residues. With 8 bases removed from V and 6 bases from J, the gap between germline ends came to 9 bases. Written as DNA, the CDR3 is TGTGCCAGCGGAGCCAGTGATACGCAGTATTTT. Translated, it gives CASGASDTQYF.

The gene calls are TRBV7-2 and TRBJ1-2; D not resolved. V lost 3 bases, J lost 6 bases, and 14 bases lay in between. The CDR3 runs 14 residues. Per the germline V gene, CDR1 is SGHTA and CDR2 is FQGNSA. The CDR3 reads CASSLWNSGDGYTF. CDR3 sequence (DNA): TGTGCCAGCAGCTTGTGGAACAGCGGGGATGGCTACACCTTC.

V and J are TRBV6-1 and TRBJ1-1, with D unclear. CDR1 and CDR2 (germline): MNHNS, SASEGT. CDR3 length: 15 residues. The germline V and J ends were trimmed by 2 bases and 4 bases, with 14 bases remaining between them. CDR3 amino acids: CASSEPAYWSTEAFF. The CDR3 DNA follows: TGTGCCAGCAGTGAACCCGCATACTGGAGCACTGAAGCTTTCTTT.

The chain uses TRBV6-1 and TRBJ2-7; 14 positions agree with TRBD2. This CDR3 contains 14 residues. V shed 4 bases and J 7 bases; nucleotides not matched to a gene: 3. Germline V gene sequence: CDR1 MNHNS, CDR2 SASEGT. CDR3 sequence (DNA): TGTGCCAGCAGTGGCGGGACTAGCGGGGGAGAGCAGTACTTC. This encodes CASSGGTSGGEQYF.

This clone was counted only a few times. This rearrangement joins TRBV5-3 to TRBJ2-1; 9 bases are a match to TRBD2. TRBV5-3 is flagged as an ORF with uncertain function. Trimming removed 5 bases from V and 6 bases from J; junction bases left unmatched: 9. The CDR3 runs 15 residues. The CDR3 is CARRRRGGLSNEQFF. DNA for the CDR3: TGTGCCAGAAGGAGGCGGGGGGGTCTAAGCAATGAGCAGTTCTTC.